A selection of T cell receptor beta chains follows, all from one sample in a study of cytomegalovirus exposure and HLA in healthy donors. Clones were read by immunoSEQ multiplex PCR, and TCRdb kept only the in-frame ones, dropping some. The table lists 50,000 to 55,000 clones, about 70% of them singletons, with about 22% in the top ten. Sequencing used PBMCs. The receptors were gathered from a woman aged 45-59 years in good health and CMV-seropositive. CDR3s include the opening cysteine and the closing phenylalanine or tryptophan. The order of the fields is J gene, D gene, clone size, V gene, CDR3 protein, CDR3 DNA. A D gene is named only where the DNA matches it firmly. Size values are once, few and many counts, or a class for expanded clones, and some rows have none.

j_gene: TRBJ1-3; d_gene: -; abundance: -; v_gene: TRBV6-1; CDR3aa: CASSAGNDGNTIYF; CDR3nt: TGTGCCAGCAGTGCGGGGAATGATGGAAACACCATATATTTT
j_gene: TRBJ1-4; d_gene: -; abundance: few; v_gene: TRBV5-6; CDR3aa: CASSEKGTGNQKLFF; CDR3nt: TGTGCCAGCAGCGAAAAGGGAACAGGGAATCAAAAACTGTTTTTT
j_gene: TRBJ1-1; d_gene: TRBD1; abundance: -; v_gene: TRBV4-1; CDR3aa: CASSQAPLTGPNTEAFF; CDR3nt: TGCGCCAGCAGCCAGGCCCCATTGACAGGGCCGAACACTGAAGCTTTCTTT
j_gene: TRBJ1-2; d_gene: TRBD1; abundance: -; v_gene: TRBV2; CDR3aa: CASSDEGQGYYGYTF; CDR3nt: TGTGCCAGCAGTGATGAGGGACAGGGTTACTATGGCTACACCTTC
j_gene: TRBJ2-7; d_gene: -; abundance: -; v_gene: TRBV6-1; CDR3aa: CASSKLYEQYF; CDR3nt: TGTGCCAGCAGTAAACTCTACGAGCAGTACTTC
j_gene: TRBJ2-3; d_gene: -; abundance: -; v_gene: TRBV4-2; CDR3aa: CASSQSQNTDTQYF; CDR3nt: TGTGCCAGCAGCCAATCACAGAACACAGATACGCAGTATTTT
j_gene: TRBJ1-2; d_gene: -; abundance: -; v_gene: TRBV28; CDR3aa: CASRSYGYTF; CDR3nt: TGTGCCAGCAGGTCATATGGCTACACCTTC
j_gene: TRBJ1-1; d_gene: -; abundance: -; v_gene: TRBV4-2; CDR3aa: CASSQPPGNTEAFF; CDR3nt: TGTGCCAGCAGCCAACCTCCGGGGAACACTGAAGCTTTCTTT
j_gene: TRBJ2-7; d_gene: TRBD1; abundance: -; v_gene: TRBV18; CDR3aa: CASSPPGTGDYEQYF; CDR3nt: TGTGCCAGCTCACCACCAGGGACAGGGGACTACGAGCAGTACTTC
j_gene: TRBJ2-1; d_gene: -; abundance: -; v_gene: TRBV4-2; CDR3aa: CASSQEEVASYNEQFF; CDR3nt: TGTGCCAGCAGCCAAGAAGAGGTTGCCAGCTACAATGAGCAGTTCTTC
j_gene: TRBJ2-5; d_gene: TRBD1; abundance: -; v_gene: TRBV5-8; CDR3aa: CASSPDTGEETQYF; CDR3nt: TGTGCCAGCAGCCCGGATACAGGGGAGGAGACCCAGTACTTC
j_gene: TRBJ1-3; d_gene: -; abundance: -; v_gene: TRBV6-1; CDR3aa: CASEQGAGNTIYF; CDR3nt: TGTGCCAGTGAACAGGGTGCCGGAAACACCATATATTTT
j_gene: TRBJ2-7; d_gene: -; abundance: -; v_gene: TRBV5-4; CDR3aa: CASSFWGLYEQYF; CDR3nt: TGTGCCAGCAGCTTTTGGGGGCTCTACGAGCAGTACTTC
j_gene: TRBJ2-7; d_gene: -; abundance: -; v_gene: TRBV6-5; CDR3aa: CASSYALTGLYEQYF; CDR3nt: TGTGCCAGCAGTTACGCCTTAACGGGACTTTACGAGCAGTACTTC
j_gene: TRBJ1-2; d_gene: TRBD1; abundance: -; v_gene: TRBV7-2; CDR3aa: CAINRGSYGYTF; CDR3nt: TGTGCCATCAACAGGGGCAGCTATGGCTACACCTTC
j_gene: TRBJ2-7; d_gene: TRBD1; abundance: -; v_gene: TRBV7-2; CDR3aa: CASSSRGGTGGPYEQYF; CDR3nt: TGTGCCAGCAGCTCCCGAGGGGGGACAGGGGGCCCCTACGAGCAGTACTTC
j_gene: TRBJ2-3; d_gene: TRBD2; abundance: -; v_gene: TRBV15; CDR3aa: CATSREVTSGSRDTQYF; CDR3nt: TGTGCCACCAGCAGAGAAGTGACCAGCGGGAGTCGGGATACGCAGTATTTT
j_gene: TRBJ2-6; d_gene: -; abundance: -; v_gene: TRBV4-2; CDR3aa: CASSQEGGLPLSGANVLTF; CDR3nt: TGTGCCAGCAGCCAAGAAGGGGGTCTTCCCCTCTCTGGGGCCAACGTCCTGACTTTC
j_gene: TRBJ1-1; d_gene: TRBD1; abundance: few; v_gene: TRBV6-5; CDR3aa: CASSLQGAVEAFF; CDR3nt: TGTGCCAGCAGTTTACAGGGGGCGGTTGAAGCTTTCTTT
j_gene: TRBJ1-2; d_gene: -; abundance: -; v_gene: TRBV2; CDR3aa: CASPDRGYGYTF; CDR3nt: TGTGCCAGCCCAGACCGGGGCTATGGCTACACCTTC
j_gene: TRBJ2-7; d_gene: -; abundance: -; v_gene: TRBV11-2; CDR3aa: CASSSDSWGQYF; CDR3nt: TGTGCCAGCAGCTCGGACTCCTGGGGGCAGTACTTC
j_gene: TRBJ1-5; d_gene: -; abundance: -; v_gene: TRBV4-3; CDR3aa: CASSQDGGGEPQHF; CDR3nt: TGCGCCAGCAGCCAAGATGGTGGCGGGGAGCCCCAGCATTTT
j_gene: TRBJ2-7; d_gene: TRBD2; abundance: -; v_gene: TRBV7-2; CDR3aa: CASSLVAGAFSGYEQYF; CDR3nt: TGTGCCAGCAGCTTAGTTGCGGGAGCTTTCTCCGGCTACGAGCAGTACTTC
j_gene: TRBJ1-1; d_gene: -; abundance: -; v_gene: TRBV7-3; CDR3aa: CASSHDGGEAFF; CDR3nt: TGTGCCAGCAGCCACGACGGGGGTGAAGCTTTCTTT
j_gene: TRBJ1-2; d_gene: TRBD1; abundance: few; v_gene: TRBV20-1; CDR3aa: CSKQGIDGYTF; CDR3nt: TGCAGTAAACAGGGGATCGATGGCTACACCTTC
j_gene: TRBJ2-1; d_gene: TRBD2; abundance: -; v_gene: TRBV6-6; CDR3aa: CATNERGVYNEQFF; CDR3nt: TGTGCCACTAACGAGCGGGGGGTATACAATGAGCAGTTCTTC
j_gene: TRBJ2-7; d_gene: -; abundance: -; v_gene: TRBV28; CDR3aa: CASSLSAGEQYF; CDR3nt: TGTGCCAGCAGTTTATCGGCAGGCGAGCAGTACTTC
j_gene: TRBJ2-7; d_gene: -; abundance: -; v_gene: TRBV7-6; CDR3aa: CASSLVGAEQYF; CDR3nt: TGTGCCAGCAGCTTAGTAGGGGCCGAGCAGTACTTC
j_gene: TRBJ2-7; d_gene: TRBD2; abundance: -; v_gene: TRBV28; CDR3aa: CASRKLLAGVVEQYF; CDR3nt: TGTGCCAGCAGAAAGTTACTAGCGGGAGTCGTAGAGCAGTACTTC
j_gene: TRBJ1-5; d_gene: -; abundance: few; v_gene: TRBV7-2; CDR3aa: CASSPTRGGIQHF; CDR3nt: TGTGCCAGCAGCCCAACACGGGGGGGTATCCAGCATTTT
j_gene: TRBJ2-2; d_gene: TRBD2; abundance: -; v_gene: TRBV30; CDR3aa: CAWRTSGNTGELFF; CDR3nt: TGTGCCTGGCGGACTAGCGGGAACACCGGGGAGCTGTTTTTT
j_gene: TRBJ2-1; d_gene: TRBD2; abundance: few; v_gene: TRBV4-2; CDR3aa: CASSQDQRGHSYEQFF; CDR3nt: TGTGCCAGCAGCCAAGACCAGCGGGGGCATAGCTATGAGCAGTTCTTC
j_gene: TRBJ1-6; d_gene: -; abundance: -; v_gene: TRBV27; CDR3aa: CASRSGRVERAPLHF; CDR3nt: TGTGCCAGCAGATCGGGCCGCGTCGAGAGGGCACCCCTCCACTTT
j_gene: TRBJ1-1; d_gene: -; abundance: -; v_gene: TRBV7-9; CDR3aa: CASSLVGALGEAFF; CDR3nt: TGTGCCAGCAGCTTAGTGGGAGCCCTCGGGGAAGCTTTCTTT
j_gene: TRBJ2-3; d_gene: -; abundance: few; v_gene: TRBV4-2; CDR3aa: CASKRETLSDTQYF; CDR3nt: TGTGCCAGCAAGAGAGAAACGCTCTCAGATACGCAGTATTTT
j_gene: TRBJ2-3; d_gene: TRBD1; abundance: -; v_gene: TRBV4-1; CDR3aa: CASSQENLGTVTQYF; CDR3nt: TGCGCCAGCAGCCAAGAGAATCTGGGGACAGTTACGCAGTATTTT
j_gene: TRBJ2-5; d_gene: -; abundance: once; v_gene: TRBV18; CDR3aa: CASSPPFGEGLETQYF; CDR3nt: -
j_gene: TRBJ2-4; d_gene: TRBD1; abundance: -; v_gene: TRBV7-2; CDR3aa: CASSGGQGAWNIQYF; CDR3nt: TGTGCCAGCAGCGGAGGGCAGGGGGCTTGGAACATTCAGTACTTC
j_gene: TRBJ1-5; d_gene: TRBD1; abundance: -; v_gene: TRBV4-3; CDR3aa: CASGQDRGTAWGNQPQHF; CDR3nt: TGCGCCAGCGGCCAAGACCGGGGGACAGCTTGGGGGAATCAGCCCCAGCATTTT
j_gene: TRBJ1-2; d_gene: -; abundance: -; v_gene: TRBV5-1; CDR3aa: CASSPSTGVWDGYTF; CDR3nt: TGCGCCAGCAGCCCCTCCACGGGGGTGTGGGATGGCTACACCTTC
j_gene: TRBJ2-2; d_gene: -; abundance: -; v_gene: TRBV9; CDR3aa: CASSVPLGVDTGELFF; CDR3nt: TGTGCCAGCAGCGTCCCCCTCGGGGTCGACACCGGGGAGCTGTTTTTT
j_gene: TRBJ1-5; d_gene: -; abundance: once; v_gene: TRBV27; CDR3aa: CASSLNRVNQPQHF; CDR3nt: TGTGCCAGCAGTTTAAACAGGGTCAATCAGCCCCAGCATTTT
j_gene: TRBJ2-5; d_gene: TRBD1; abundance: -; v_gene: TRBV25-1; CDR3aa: CASSELDRDHPETQYF; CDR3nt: TGTGCCAGCAGTGAATTGGACAGGGATCACCCAGAGACCCAGTACTTC
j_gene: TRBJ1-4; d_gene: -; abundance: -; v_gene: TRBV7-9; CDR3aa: CAGSVSEKLFF; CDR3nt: TGTGCCGGGAGTGTTTCCGAAAAACTGTTTTTT
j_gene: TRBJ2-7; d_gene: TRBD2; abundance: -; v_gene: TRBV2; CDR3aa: CASSILGRGYEQYF; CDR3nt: TGTGCCAGCTCGATTCTGGGGAGGGGCTACGAGCAGTACTTC
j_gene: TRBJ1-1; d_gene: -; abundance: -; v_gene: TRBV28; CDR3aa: CASGYTTVNTEAFF; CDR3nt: TGTGCCAGCGGATATACGACAGTGAACACTGAAGCTTTCTTT
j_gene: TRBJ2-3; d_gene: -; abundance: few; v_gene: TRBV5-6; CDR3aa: CASSLSWRESSTDTQYF; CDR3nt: TGTGCCAGCAGCTTAAGTTGGCGGGAATCTAGCACAGATACGCAGTATTTT
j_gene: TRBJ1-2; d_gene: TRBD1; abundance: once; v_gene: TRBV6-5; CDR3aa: CASSLRGRDGYTF; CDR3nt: TGTGCCAGCAGTTTAAGGGGGCGCGATGGCTACACCTTC
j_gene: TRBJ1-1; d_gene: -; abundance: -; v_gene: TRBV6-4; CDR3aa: CASSASDKGNTEAFF; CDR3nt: TGTGCCAGCAGTGCGTCAGACAAAGGAAACACTGAAGCTTTCTTT
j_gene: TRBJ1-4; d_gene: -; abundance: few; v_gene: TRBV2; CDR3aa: CASKGQGNEKLFF; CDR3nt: TGTGCCAGCAAGGGGCAGGGTAATGAAAAACTGTTTTTT
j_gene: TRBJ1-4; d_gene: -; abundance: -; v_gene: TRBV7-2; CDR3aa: CASSLGQKNEKLFF; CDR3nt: TGTGCCAGCAGCCTGGGGCAGAAAAATGAAAAACTGTTTTTT
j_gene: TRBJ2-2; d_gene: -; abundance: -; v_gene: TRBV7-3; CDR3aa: CASSETGAGELFF; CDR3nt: TGTGCCAGCAGCGAAACCGGGGCCGGGGAGCTGTTTTTT
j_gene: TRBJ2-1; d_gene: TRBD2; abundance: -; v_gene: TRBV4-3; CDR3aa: CASSQDPGGRGNEQFF; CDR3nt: TGCGCCAGCAGCCAAGACCCTGGTGGGAGGGGAAATGAGCAGTTCTTC
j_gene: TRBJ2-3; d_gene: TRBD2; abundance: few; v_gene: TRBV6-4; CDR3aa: CASSASAGGLDTQYF; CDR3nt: TGTGCCAGCAGTGCCTCCGCGGGGGGGTTAGATACGCAGTATTTT
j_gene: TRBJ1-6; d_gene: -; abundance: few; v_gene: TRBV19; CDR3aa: CASRPGYNSPLHF; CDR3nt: TGTGCCAGTAGACCAGGGTATAATTCACCCCTCCACTTT
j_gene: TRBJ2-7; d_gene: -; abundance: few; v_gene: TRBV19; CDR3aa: CASGNGANYEQYF; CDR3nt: TGTGCCAGTGGAAATGGGGCGAACTACGAGCAGTACTTC
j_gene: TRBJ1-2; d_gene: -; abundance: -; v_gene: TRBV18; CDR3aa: CASSPTVNYGYTF; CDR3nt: TGTGCCAGCTCACCGACAGTTAACTATGGCTACACCTTC
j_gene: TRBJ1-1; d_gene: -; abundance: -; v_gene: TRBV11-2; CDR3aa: CASSSRQTTEAFF; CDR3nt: TGTGCCAGCAGCTCCAGACAGACCACTGAAGCTTTCTTT
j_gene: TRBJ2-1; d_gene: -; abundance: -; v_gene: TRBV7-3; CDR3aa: CASSLTRAVRADEQFF; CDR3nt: TGTGCCAGCAGCTTAACGAGGGCAGTAAGAGCGGATGAGCAGTTCTTC
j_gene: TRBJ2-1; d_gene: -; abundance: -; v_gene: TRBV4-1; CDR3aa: CASSQGHLRQFF; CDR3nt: TGCGCCAGCAGCCAAGGACATTTAAGGCAGTTCTTC